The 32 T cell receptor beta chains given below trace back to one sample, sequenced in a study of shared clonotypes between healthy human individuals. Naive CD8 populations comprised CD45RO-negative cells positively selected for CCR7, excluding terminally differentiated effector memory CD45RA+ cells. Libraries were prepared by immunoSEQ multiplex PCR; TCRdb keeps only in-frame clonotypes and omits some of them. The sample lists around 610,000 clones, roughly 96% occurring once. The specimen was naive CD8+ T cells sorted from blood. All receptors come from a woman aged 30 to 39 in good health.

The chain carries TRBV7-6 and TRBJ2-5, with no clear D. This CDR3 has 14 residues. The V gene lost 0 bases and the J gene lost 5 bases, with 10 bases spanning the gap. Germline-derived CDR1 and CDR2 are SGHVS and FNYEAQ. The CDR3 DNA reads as TGTGCCAGCAGCTTAGCGGCTGTGTTGGAGACCCAGTACTTC. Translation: CASSLAAVLETQYF.

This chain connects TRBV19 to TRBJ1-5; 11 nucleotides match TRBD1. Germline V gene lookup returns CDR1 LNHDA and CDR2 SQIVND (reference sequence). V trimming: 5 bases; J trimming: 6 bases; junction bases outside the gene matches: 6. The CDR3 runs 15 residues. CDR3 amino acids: CASSPGQGGGQPQHF. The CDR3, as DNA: TGTGCCAGTAGTCCGGGACAGGGGGGAGGTCAGCCCCAGCATTTT.

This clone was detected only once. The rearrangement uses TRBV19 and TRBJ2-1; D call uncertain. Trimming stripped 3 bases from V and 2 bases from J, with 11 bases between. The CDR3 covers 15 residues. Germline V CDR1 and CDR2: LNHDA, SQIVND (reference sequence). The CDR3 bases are TGTGCCAGTAGTATTCTCGACAACGCCTACAATGAGCAGTTCTTC. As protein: CASSILDNAYNEQFF.

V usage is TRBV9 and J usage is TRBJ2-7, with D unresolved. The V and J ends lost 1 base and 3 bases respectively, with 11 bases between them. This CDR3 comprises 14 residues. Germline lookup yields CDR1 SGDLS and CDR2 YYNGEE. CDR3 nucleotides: TGTGCCAGCAGCGTATTATCCAATAACTACGAGCAGTACTTC. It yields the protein CASSVLSNNYEQYF.

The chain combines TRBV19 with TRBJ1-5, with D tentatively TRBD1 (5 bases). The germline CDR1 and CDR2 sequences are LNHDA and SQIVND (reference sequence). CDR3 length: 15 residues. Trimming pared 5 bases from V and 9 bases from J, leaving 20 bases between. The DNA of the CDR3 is TGTGCCAGTAGTCCCGACAGCCGACCCTCATCGCCCCAGCATTTT. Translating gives CASSPDSRPSSPQHF.

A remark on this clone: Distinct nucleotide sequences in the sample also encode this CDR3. The CDR3 DNA sequence: TGTGCCAGCAGTGGACGAGCTAACTATGGCTACACCTTC. This sequence encodes CASSGRANYGYTF. The V call is TRBV27, the J call TRBJ1-2; D unresolved. The germline gives CDR1 MNHEY, CDR2 SMNVEV (reference sequence). V was clipped by 5 bases and J by 0 bases, with 7 bases between them. The CDR3 spans 13 residues.

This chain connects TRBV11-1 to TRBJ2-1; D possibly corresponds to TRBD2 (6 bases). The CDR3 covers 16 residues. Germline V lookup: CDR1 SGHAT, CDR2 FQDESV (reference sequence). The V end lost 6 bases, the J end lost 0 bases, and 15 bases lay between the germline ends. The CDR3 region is CASSRESISSYNEQFF. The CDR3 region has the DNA TGTGCCAGCAGTCGGGAGTCGATCAGCTCCTACAATGAGCAGTTCTTC.

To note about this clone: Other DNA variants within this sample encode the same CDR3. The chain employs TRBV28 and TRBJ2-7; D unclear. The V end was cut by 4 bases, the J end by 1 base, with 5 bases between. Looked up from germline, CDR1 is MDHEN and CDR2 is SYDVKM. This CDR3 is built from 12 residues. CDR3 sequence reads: CASSSLSYEQYF. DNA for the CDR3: TGTGCCAGCAGTTCTCTTTCCTACGAGCAGTACTTC. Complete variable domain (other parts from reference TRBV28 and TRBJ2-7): DVKVTQSSRYLVKRTGEKVFLECVQDMDHENMFWYRQDPGLGLRLIYFSYDVKMKEKGDIPEGYSVSREKKERFSLILESASTNQTSMYLCASSSLSYEQYFGPGTRLTVT.

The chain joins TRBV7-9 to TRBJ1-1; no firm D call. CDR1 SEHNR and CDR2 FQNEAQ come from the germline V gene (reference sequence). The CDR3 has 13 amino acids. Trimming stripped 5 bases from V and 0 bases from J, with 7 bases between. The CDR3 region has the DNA TGTGCCAGCAGCGGGGAGCTGAACACTGAAGCTTTCTTT. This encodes CASSGELNTEAFF.

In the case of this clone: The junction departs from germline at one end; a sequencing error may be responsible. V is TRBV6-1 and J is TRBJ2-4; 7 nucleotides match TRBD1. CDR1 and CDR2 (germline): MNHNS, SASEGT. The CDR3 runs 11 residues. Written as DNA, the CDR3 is TGTGCCAGCAGGTTTTCCGGGACAGCGGACTTC. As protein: CASRFSGTADF.

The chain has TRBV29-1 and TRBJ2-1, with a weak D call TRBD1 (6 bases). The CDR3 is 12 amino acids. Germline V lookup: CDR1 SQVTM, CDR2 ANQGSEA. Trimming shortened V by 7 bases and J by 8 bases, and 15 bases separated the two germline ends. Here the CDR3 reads CSGRTALDEQFF. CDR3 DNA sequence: TGCAGCGGCAGGACAGCTTTGGATGAGCAGTTCTTC.

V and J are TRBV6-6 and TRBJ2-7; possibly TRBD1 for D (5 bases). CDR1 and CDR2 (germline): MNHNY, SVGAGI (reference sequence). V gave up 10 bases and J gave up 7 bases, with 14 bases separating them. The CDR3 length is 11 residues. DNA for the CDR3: TGTGCCATTAGGGGTCTACGAGAGCAGTACTTC. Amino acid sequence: CAIRGLREQYF.

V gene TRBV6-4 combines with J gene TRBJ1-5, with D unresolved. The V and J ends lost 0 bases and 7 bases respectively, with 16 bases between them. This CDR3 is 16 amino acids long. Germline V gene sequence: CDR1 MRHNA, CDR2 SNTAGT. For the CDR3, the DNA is TGTGCCAGCAGTGACTCGAAGGCAGGTAGGAACCAGCCCCAGCATTTT. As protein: CASSDSKAGRNQPQHF.

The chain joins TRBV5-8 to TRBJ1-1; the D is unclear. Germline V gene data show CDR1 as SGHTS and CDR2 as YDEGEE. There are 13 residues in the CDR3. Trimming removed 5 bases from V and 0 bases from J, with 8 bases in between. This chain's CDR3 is CASRNSVNTEAFF. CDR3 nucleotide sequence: TGTGCCAGCAGGAATAGTGTGAACACTGAAGCTTTCTTT.

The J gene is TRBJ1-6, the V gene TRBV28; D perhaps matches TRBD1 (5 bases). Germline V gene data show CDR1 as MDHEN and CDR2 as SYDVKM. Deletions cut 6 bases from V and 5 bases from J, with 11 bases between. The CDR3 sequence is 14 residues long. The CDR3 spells CASRETTDNSPLHF. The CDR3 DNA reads TGTGCCAGCAGGGAGACGACAGATAATTCACCCCTCCACTTT.

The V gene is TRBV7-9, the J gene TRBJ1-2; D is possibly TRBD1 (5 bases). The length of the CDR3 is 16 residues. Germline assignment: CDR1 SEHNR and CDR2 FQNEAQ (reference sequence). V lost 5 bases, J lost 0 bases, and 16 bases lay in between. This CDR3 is CASSGVRDGSNYGYTF. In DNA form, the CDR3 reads TGTGCCAGCAGCGGGGTCCGGGACGGATCTAACTATGGCTACACCTTC.

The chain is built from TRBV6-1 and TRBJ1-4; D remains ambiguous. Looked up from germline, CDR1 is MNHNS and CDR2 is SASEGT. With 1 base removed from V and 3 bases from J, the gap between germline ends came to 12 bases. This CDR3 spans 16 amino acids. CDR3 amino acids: CASSEDVSAANEKLFF. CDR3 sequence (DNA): TGTGCCAGCAGTGAAGACGTCTCGGCGGCTAATGAAAAACTGTTTTTT.

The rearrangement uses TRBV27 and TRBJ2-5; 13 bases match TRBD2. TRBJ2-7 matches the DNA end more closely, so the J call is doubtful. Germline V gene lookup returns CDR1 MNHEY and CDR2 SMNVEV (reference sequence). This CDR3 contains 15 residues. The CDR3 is CASSQTTSGRVEQYF. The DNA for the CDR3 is TGTGCCAGCAGTCAAACTACTAGCGGGAGGGTCGAGCAGTACTTC.

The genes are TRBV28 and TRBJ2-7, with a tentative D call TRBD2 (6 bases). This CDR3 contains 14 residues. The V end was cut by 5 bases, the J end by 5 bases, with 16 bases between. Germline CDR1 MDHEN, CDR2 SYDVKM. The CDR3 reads CASSQAQGGDEQYF. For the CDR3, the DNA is TGTGCCAGCAGTCAGGCTCAGGGAGGCGACGAGCAGTACTTC.

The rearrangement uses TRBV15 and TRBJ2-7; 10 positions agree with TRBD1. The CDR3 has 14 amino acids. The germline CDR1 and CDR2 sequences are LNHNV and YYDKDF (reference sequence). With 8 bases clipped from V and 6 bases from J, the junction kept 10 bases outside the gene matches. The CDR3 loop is CATSRDRGLPEQYF. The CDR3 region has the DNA TGTGCCACCTCCCGGGACAGGGGTTTACCCGAGCAGTACTTC.

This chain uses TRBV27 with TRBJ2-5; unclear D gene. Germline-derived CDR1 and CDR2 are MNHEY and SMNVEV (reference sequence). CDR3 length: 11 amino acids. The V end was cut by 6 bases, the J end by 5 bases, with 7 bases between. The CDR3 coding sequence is TGTGCCAGCAGAGCTTTGGAGACCCAGTACTTC. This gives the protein CASRALETQYF.

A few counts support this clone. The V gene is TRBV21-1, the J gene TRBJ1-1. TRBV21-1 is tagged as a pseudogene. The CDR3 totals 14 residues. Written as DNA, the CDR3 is TGTGCCAGCAGCAAAGTCGGCCTGAACACTGAAGCTTTCTTT. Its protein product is CASSKVGLNTEAFF.

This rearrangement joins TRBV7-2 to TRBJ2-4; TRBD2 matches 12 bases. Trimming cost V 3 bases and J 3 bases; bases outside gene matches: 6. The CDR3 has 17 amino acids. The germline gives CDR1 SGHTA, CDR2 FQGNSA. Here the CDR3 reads CASSLTSGSSGKNIQYF. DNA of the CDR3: TGTGCCAGCAGCTTGACTAGCGGGAGTTCGGGCAAAAACATTCAGTACTTC. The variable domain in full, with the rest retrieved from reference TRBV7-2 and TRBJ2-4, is GAGVSQSPSNKVTEKGKDVELRCDPISGHTALYWYRQSLGQGLEFLIYFQGNSAPDKSGLPSDRFSAERTGGSVSTLTIQRTQQEDSAVYLCASSLTSGSSGKNIQYFGAGTRLSVL.

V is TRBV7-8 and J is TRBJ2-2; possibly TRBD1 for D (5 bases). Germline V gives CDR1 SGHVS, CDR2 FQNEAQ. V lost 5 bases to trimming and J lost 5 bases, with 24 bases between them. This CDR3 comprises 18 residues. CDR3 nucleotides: TGTGCCAGCAGCCATTCCCCATATCGGACACGCGGAACCGGGGAGCTGTTTTTT. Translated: CASSHSPYRTRGTGELFF.

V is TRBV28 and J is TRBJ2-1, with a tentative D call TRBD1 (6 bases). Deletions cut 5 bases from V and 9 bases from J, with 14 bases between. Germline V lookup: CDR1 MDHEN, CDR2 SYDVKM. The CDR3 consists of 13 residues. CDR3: CASSPTGMIEQFF. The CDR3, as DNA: TGTGCCAGCAGTCCCACAGGGATGATTGAGCAGTTCTTC.

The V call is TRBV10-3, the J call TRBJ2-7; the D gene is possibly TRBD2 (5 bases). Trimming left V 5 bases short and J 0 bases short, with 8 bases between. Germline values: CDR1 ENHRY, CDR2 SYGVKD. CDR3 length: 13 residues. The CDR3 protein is CAISLASSYEQYF. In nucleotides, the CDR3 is TGTGCCATCAGTCTAGCTAGCTCCTACGAGCAGTACTTC.

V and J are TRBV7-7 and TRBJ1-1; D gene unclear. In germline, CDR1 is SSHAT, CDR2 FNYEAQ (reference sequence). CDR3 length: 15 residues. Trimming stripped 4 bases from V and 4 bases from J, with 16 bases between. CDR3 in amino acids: CASSSRASKGTEAFF. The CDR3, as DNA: TGTGCCAGCAGCTCCCGAGCCTCGAAGGGCACTGAAGCTTTCTTT.

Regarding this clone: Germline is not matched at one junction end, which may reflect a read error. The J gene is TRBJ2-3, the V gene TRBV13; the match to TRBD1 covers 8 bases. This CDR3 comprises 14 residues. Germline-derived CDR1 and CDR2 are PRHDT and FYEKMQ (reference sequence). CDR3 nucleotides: TGTGCCAGCAGCATAGGACAGGGTATAGATACGCAGTATTTT. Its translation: CASSIGQGIDTQYF.

CDR3 coding DNA: TGTGCCAGCAGCCCATCGGGGGGGTCTAACACTGAAGCTTTCTTT. Encoded protein: CASSPSGGSNTEAFF. The chain recombines TRBV9 with TRBJ1-1, with a weak D call TRBD1 (5 bases). CDR3 length: 15 amino acids. V was shortened by 4 bases and J by 2 bases, with 15 bases between the two germline ends. Germline V gene lookup returns CDR1 SGDLS and CDR2 YYNGEE.

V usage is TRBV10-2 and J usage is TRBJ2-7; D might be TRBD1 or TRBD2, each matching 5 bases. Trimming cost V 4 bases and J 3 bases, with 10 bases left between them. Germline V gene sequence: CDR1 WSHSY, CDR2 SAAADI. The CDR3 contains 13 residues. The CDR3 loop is CASSGGSVYEQYF. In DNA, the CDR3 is TGCGCCAGCAGTGGGGGGTCGGTCTACGAGCAGTACTTC.

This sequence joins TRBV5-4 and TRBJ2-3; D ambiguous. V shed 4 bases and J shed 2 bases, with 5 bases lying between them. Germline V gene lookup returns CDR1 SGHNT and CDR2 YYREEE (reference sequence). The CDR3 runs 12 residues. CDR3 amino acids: CASSQITDTQYF. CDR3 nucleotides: TGTGCCAGCAGCCAAATCACAGATACGCAGTATTTT.

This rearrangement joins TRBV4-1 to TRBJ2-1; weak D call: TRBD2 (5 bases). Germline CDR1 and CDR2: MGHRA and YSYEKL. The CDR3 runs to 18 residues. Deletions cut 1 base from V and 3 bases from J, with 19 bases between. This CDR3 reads CASSQGFWADSSYNEQFF. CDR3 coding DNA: TGCGCCAGCAGCCAAGGTTTCTGGGCGGACTCGAGCTACAATGAGCAGTTCTTC.